A selection of T cell receptor beta chains follows, all from one sample in a study of blood T cell repertoires in COVID-19. Sequencing used immunoSEQ multiplex PCR; TCRdb keeps in-frame clones, though not all of them. The repertoire includes roughly 250,000 clones, roughly 88% of them detected once, and approximately 2.1% sits in the top ten. Sample: peripheral blood. The receptors derive from a woman in her thirties or forties who had recovered from COVID-19. Both conserved end residues are part of each CDR3. A D gene is named only where the DNA matches it firmly. A row's size may be missing; if present it is once, few, many or a size class.

J	V	size	D	CDR3	DNA
TRBJ1-4	TRBV28	-	-	CASTTLGGTSGEKLFF	TGTGCCAGCACCACACTCGGCGGGACCTCCGGCGAAAAACTGTTTTTT
TRBJ2-1	TRBV7-9	-	TRBD1	CASSLRGQGNEQFF	TGTGCCAGCAGCTTGCGGGGACAGGGTAATGAGCAGTTCTTC
TRBJ2-2	TRBV19	once	TRBD2	CASTPPSGRVGTGELFF	TGTGCCAGTACCCCTCCTAGCGGGAGGGTCGGGACCGGGGAGCTGTTTTTT
TRBJ2-1	TRBV12-5	-	-	CASGLVWGAYNEQFF	TGTGCTAGTGGTTTGGTATGGGGGGCCTACAATGAGCAGTTCTTC
TRBJ2-1	TRBV14	-	-	CASSQVGGGRRDEQFF	TGTGCCAGCAGCCAAGTTGGGGGGGGCAGACGGGATGAGCAGTTCTTC
TRBJ2-3	TRBV4-3	-	-	CASSQGGPGTADTQYF	TGCGCCAGCAGCCAAGGGGGCCCCGGTACGGCAGATACGCAGTATTTT
TRBJ2-3	TRBV4-3	-	TRBD2	CASSQGSGVTDTQYF	TGCGCCAGCAGCCAAGGGAGCGGGGTTACAGATACGCAGTATTTT
TRBJ1-1	TRBV7-2	-	-	CASSPDRTYTEAFF	TGTGCCAGCAGCCCCGACAGGACGTACACTGAAGCTTTCTTT
TRBJ1-4	TRBV4-3	-	TRBD1	CASSQVTGVRDEKLFF	TGCGCCAGCAGCCAAGTGACAGGGGTAAGGGACGAAAAACTGTTTTTT
TRBJ2-2	TRBV5-5	-	TRBD1	CASSLVTGTGELFF	TGTGCCAGCAGCTTGGTGACAGGGACCGGGGAGCTGTTTTTT
TRBJ1-2	TRBV29-1	-	TRBD1	CSVRAGGAGSYGYTF	TGCAGCGTACGTGCAGGGGGCGCGGGTAGCTATGGCTACACCTTC
TRBJ2-5	TRBV7-9	-	TRBD2	CASSTRGLAGLKETQYF	TGTGCCAGCAGCACCCGGGGACTAGCGGGATTAAAAGAGACCCAGTACTTC
TRBJ1-6	TRBV3-1/TRBV3-2	-	TRBD1	CASSPGTGNSPLHF	TGTGCCAGCAGCCCCGGGACAGGGAATTCACCCCTCCACTTT
TRBJ1-1	TRBV4-3	-	-	CASRKSGENTEAFF	TGCGCCAGCAGGAAATCGGGGGAGAACACTGAAGCTTTCTTT
TRBJ2-3	TRBV4-2	-	TRBD2	CASSQAASGRGTDTQYF	TGTGCCAGCAGCCAAGCGGCTAGCGGGAGAGGTACAGATACGCAGTATTTT
TRBJ2-7	TRBV5-5	-	-	CASSPTVRASSYEQYF	TGTGCCAGCAGCCCGACGGTCAGGGCCAGCTCCTACGAGCAGTACTTC
TRBJ2-3	TRBV5-4	once	TRBD2	CASSFGGGTDTQYF	TGTGCCAGCAGCTTCGGGGGGGGGACAGATACGCAGTATTTT
TRBJ1-2	TRBV13	-	-	CASSFLQGVPGYTF	TGTGCCAGCAGCTTCCTTCAGGGTGTCCCGGGCTACACCTTC
TRBJ2-5	TRBV4-3	-	-	CASSPVDSQETQYF	TGCGCCAGCAGCCCCGTCGACTCACAAGAGACCCAGTACTTC
TRBJ2-7	TRBV7-8	-	TRBD1	CASSPGDSRSGEQYF	TGTGCCAGCAGCCCCGGGGACAGCCGCTCGGGAGAGCAGTACTTC
TRBJ2-1	TRBV9	-	TRBD2	CASSRTAGVSSYNEQFF	TGTGCCAGCAGCCGGACAGCGGGAGTGAGCTCCTACAATGAGCAGTTCTTC
TRBJ2-4	TRBV2	-	TRBD2	CASSVWTSGGDGKNIQYF	TGTGCCAGCAGTGTTTGGACTAGCGGGGGGGATGGCAAAAACATTCAGTACTTC
TRBJ2-3	TRBV6-1	once	TRBD2	CASSDGAGGYRSTDTQYF	TGTGCCAGCAGTGACGGCGCGGGGGGGTATCGGAGCACAGATACGCAGTATTTT
TRBJ2-1	TRBV6-5	-	TRBD2	CASRGLARYNEQFF	TGTGCCAGCCGGGGACTAGCGCGCTACAATGAGCAGTTCTTC
TRBJ2-3	TRBV7-8	-	-	CASSLGATGTDTQYF	TGTGCCAGCAGCTTAGGGGCGACAGGCACAGATACGCAGTATTTT
TRBJ2-4	TRBV6-1	once	-	CASSERAKNIQYF	TGTGCCAGCAGTGAGAGAGCCAAAAACATTCAGTACTTC
TRBJ2-5	TRBV9	-	TRBD2	CASSSPRSGGSQETQYF	TGTGCCAGCAGCTCCCCCCGTAGCGGGGGCAGCCAAGAGACCCAGTACTTC
TRBJ1-3	TRBV5-4	-	TRBD1	CASSPGQGRSGNTIYF	TGTGCCAGCAGCCCAGGACAGGGCCGCTCTGGAAACACCATATATTTT
TRBJ2-7	TRBV12-5	-	-	CASGLVVAASLNDEQYF	TGTGCTAGTGGTTTGGTAGTAGCAGCCTCCCTAAACGACGAGCAGTACTTC
TRBJ2-4	TRBV7-2	-	TRBD1	CASSLVGGPQYF	TGTGCCAGCAGCTTAGTAGGGGGCCCTCAGTACTTC
TRBJ1-2	TRBV28	-	TRBD1	CASLTGTGGYGYTF	TGTGCCAGCCTTACCGGGACAGGGGGCTATGGCTACACCTTC
TRBJ2-3	TRBV7-3	-	TRBD1	CASSLRPGTATSTDTQYF	TGTGCCAGCAGCTTACGTCCCGGGACAGCCACTAGCACAGATACGCAGTATTTT
TRBJ1-2	TRBV29-1	-	-	CSVGDNTRLVYTF	TGCAGCGTTGGGGACAATACCAGATTGGTCTACACCTTC
TRBJ2-3	TRBV9	-	-	CASSGGSRRGTDTQYF	TGTGCCAGCAGCGGGGGGTCGCGGAGGGGCACAGATACGCAGTATTTT